The next 30 T cell receptor beta chains were all read from a single sample in a study of beta chain features in type 1 diabetes. The entirety of the isolated RNA underwent reverse transcription, so expressed TCRB transcripts were sequenced. TCRdb's table, derived via immunoSEQ multiplex PCR, lists solely in-frame clones and lacks some. The profile shows tens of thousands of clones, over 50% of them singletons. The sequenced material came from Tregs from blood. The receptors were sampled from a woman aged 18-29 years in good health.

V is TRBV7-8 and J is TRBJ2-4; 9 bases match TRBD2. V lost 3 bases and J lost 5; bases outside the gene matches: 5. Germline-derived CDR1 and CDR2 are SGHVS and FQNEAQ. This CDR3 has 15 residues. The CDR3 bases are TGTGCCAGCAGCTTTAGCGGGAGTAACCAAAACATTCAGTACTTC. Translating it yields CASSFSGSNQNIQYF.

J is TRBJ2-2 and V is TRBV7-2, with 7 bases fitting TRBD1. V lost 5 bases and J lost 7; bases outside the gene matches: 7. The CDR3 runs to 14 residues. Germline V gene lookup returns CDR1 SGHTA and CDR2 FQGNSA. CDR3: CASSVRQGGGELFF. As DNA, the CDR3 is TGTGCCAGCAGCGTACGACAGGGCGGCGGGGAGCTGTTTTTT.

This clone was picked up a small number of times. The V gene is TRBV27, the J gene TRBJ2-7, with 10 bases identical to TRBD1. Germline V CDR1 and CDR2: MNHEY, SMNVEV (reference sequence). V shed 6 bases, J shed 2 bases, and the junction held 4 bases outside the gene matches. This CDR3 has 14 amino acids. The CDR3 is CASSRDRGAYEQYF. CDR3 nucleotides: TGTGCCAGCAGCCGGGACAGGGGTGCCTACGAGCAGTACTTC.

The chain recombines TRBV9 with TRBJ2-2, with 8 bases that match TRBD2. Germline trimming cut 4 bases from V and 0 bases from J; bases unmatched to any gene: 8. Germline CDR1 is SGDLS and CDR2 is YYNGEE. The CDR3 length is 17 residues. CDR3 sequence (DNA): TGTGCCAGCAGCCGCAGGACGGGACTAGCGAACACCGGGGAGCTGTTTTTT. It is translated as CASSRRTGLANTGELFF.

This clone has more than one count but fewer than ten. This sequence joins TRBV2 and TRBJ2-3; D uncertain. Trimming cost V 4 bases and J 7 bases, with 6 bases left between them. CDR3 length: 11 residues. The V gene's germline CDR1 is SNHLY and CDR2 FYNNEI. The CDR3 loop is CASSGPNTQYF. The CDR3 bases are TGTGCCAGCAGTGGTCCAAATACGCAGTATTTT.

This clone was seen a handful of times. CDR3 nucleotides: TGTGCCAGTAGTACCACAGGGGTCCGGACTGAAGCTTTCTTT. The encoded protein is CASSTTGVRTEAFF. The chain links TRBV19 to TRBJ1-1; 7 bases fit TRBD1. The length of the CDR3 is 14 residues. V shed 4 bases and J 5 bases; nucleotides not matched to a gene: 7. Per the germline V gene, CDR1 is LNHDA and CDR2 is SQIVND (reference sequence).

This clone was detected once. The chain couples TRBV4-1 to TRBJ2-5; D gene uncertain. The length of the CDR3 is 15 residues. Trimming took off 2 bases at V and 3 bases at J, with 13 bases between the two ends. Germline lookup yields CDR1 MGHRA and CDR2 YSYEKL. The CDR3 coding sequence is TGCGCCAGCAGCCAAACATTACAAGTGAAAGAGACCCAGTACTTC. Translation gives CASSQTLQVKETQYF.

This chain connects TRBV28 to TRBJ1-1, with D possibly TRBD1 on 6 matching bases. Germline V lookup: CDR1 MDHEN, CDR2 SYDVKM. Trimming removed 6 bases at V and 8 bases at J, with 13 bases between. The length of the CDR3 is 12 residues. This CDR3 reads CASSYRATEAFF. CDR3 sequence (DNA): TGTGCCAGCAGCTACAGGGCGACCGAAGCTTTCTTT.

The chain combines TRBV28 with TRBJ1-5; possibly TRBD1 for D (6 bases). Germline CDR1 and CDR2: MDHEN and SYDVKM. V lost 3 bases and J lost 3, with 15 bases in between. This CDR3 is built from 16 residues. This CDR3 is CASSFTTGLANQPQHF. The CDR3, as DNA: TGTGCCAGCAGTTTCACCACAGGGTTGGCCAATCAGCCCCAGCATTTT.

This chain joins TRBV29-1 and TRBJ2-1, with D possibly TRBD2 on 7 matching bases. Germline CDR1 SQVTM, CDR2 ANQGSEA. V lost 5 bases and J 5 bases, leaving 19 bases between the germline ends. The CDR3 covers 15 residues. CDR3 sequence (DNA): TGCAGCGTTAAAGGGCGGGGGAGGGGGGACAATGAGCAGTTCTTC. It encodes CSVKGRGRGDNEQFF.

The V call is TRBV19, the J call TRBJ2-1; tentatively, D is TRBD1 (6 bases). The CDR3 covers 18 residues. The germline CDR1 and CDR2 sequences are LNHDA and SQIVND (reference sequence). V lost 2 bases to trimming and J lost 9 bases, with 26 bases between them. The CDR3 reads CASSIRSGGYRGGTEQFF. The CDR3 nucleotides are TGTGCCAGTAGTATACGTTCGGGCGGGTATAGAGGGGGAACTGAGCAGTTCTTC.

V usage is TRBV7-9 and J usage is TRBJ2-1; 14 nucleotides line up with TRBD2. This CDR3 region has 19 residues. Germline trimming cut 0 bases from V and 3 bases from J; bases unmatched to any gene: 7. CDR1 SEHNR and CDR2 FQNEAQ come from the germline V gene (reference sequence). Written as DNA, the CDR3 is TGTGCCAGCAGCTTAGCGAAGGGACTAGCGGGAGCTTACTACAATGAGCAGTTCTTC. Protein: CASSLAKGLAGAYYNEQFF.

The chain employs TRBV7-8 and TRBJ1-3; maybe TRBD1 (6 bases). The CDR3 loop spans 17 amino acids. Germline V lookup: CDR1 SGHVS, CDR2 FQNEAQ. V lost 5 bases and J lost 0, with 17 bases in between. The CDR3 nucleotides read TGTGCCAGCAGCGCCGGACAGCGATCCTACTCTGGAAACACCATATATTTT. Its protein product is CASSAGQRSYSGNTIYF.

The sample holds a few counts of this clone. The V gene is TRBV28, the J gene TRBJ2-1, with a weak D call TRBD2 (6 bases). The germline V and J ends were trimmed by 4 bases and 3 bases, with 16 bases remaining between them. The germline CDR1 and CDR2 sequences are MDHEN and SYDVKM. This CDR3 contains 16 residues. This chain's CDR3 is CASSSPGRGRYNEQFF. The CDR3 DNA reads TGTGCCAGCAGTTCCCCCGGGCGGGGCCGCTACAATGAGCAGTTCTTC.

DNA of the CDR3: TGTGCCAGCAGTTTGACTAGCGGGAGGCCTCCCTACGAGCAGTACTTC. Translated, it gives CASSLTSGRPPYEQYF. The genes are TRBV27 and TRBJ2-7; TRBD2 matches 13 bases. The CDR3 sequence is 16 residues long. V shed 3 bases, J shed 2 bases, and the junction held 4 bases outside the gene matches. Germline CDR1 and CDR2: MNHEY and SMNVEV (reference sequence).

This chain uses TRBV27 with TRBJ2-7, with D possibly being TRBD2 (6 bases). The germline CDR1 and CDR2 sequences are MNHEY and SMNVEV (reference sequence). The length of the CDR3 is 15 residues. The V end was cut by 3 bases, the J end by 4 bases, with 16 bases between. CDR3 nucleotides: TGTGCCAGCAGTTTCGGCGGGGTGAATAGATACGAGCAGTACTTC. Protein: CASSFGGVNRYEQYF.

The chain uses TRBV6-6 and TRBJ1-2; D is unresolved. Trimming removed 0 bases at V and 4 bases at J, with 9 bases between. CDR1 and CDR2 from the germline V gene are MNHNY and SVGAGI (reference sequence). The CDR3 consists of 14 residues. This chain's CDR3 is CASSYSSGSYGYTF. CDR3 bases: TGTGCCAGCAGTTACTCGTCAGGCTCCTATGGCTACACCTTC.

The rearrangement uses TRBV29-1 and TRBJ2-5; no definite D call. Trimming left V 2 bases short and J 4 bases short, with 14 bases between. The CDR3 has 14 residues. The germline V gene has CDR1 SQVTM and CDR2 ANQGSEA. CDR3 DNA: TGCAGCGTTGAAAAGCAGGCGAAGAGAGAGACCCAGTACTTC. Its protein product is CSVEKQAKRETQYF.

V and J are TRBV18 and TRBJ2-1, with TRBD2 matching 10 bases. CDR1 and CDR2 (germline): KGHSH, LQKENI. After removal of 0 bases from V and 4 bases from J, the junction contained 6 bases not matched to a gene. This CDR3 contains 17 residues. For the CDR3, the DNA is TGTGCCAGCTCACCACCTCTAGCGGGAGCCGCATACAATGAGCAGTTCTTC. This gives the protein CASSPPLAGAAYNEQFF.

This clone was counted a single time. The chain has TRBV4-1 and TRBJ1-1, with TRBD1 matching 10 bases. Losses at the gene ends were 0 bases for V and 4 bases for J; bases not matched to a gene: 11. The CDR3 spans 18 residues. Germline CDR1 MGHRA, CDR2 YSYEKL. The CDR3 bases are TGCGCCAGCAGCCAAGATTTTTGGACAGGGGGTCTGGGCACTGAAGCTTTCTTT. Its translation: CASSQDFWTGGLGTEAFF.

The CDR3, as DNA: TGTGCCAGCAGTGAAAGGACAGCTAATCAGCCCCAGCATTTT. This gives the protein CASSERTANQPQHF. The chain uses TRBV6-5 and TRBJ1-5, with D possibly being TRBD1 (6 bases). Between the trimmed V and J ends, which lost 5 bases and 4 bases, there was a span of 12 bases. The CDR3 length is 14 residues. The germline gives CDR1 MNHEY, CDR2 SVGAGI.

The chain employs TRBV28 and TRBJ2-1, with 9 bases aligning to TRBD2. The V gene end was trimmed by 6 bases and the J gene end by 0 bases; junction bases not matched to a gene: 9. The CDR3 is 17 residues long. CDR1 is MDHEN and CDR2 is SYDVKM in the germline V gene. CDR3 in amino acids: CASSQQRGAHSYNEQFF. As DNA, the CDR3 is TGTGCCAGCAGCCAGCAGCGGGGGGCACACTCCTACAATGAGCAGTTCTTC.

This clone has just a few counts. This chain links TRBV5-1 with TRBJ2-3, with 10 nucleotides matching TRBD2. The CDR3 contains 15 residues. Germline V gene data show CDR1 as SGHRS and CDR2 as YFSETQ. The ends lost 4 bases at V and 3 bases at J; junction bases unmatched: 5. CDR3 in DNA: TGCGCCAGCAGCGGCTGGACTAGCGGAACAGATACGCAGTATTTT. It yields the protein CASSGWTSGTDTQYF. The full variable domain, its missing parts supplied by reference TRBV5-1 and TRBJ2-3, is KAGVTQTPRYLIKTRGQQVTLSCSPISGHRSVSWYQQTPGQGLQFLFEYFSETQRNKGNFPGRFSGRQFSNSRSEMNVSTLELGDSALYLCASSGWTSGTDTQYFGPGTRLTVL.

The genes are TRBV11-2 and TRBJ2-2; D gene uncertain. In germline, CDR1 is SGHAT, CDR2 FQNNGV. V lost 4 bases and J 1 base, leaving 10 bases between the germline ends. The CDR3 is made up of 15 amino acids. The CDR3 nucleotides read TGTGCCAGCAGCTCCGATATGCGGAACACCGGGGAGCTGTTTTTT. Encoded protein: CASSSDMRNTGELFF.

In this sample, this clone turned up a few times. The chain is built from TRBV20-1 and TRBJ1-1, with D unresolved. V lost 2 bases and J 2 bases, leaving 3 bases between the germline ends. This CDR3 contains 11 residues. From germline, CDR1 is DFQATT and CDR2 SNEGSKA (reference sequence). CDR3 DNA sequence: TGCAGTGCTAGACAAAACACTGAAGCTTTCTTT. Translated: CSARQNTEAFF.

This clone was counted only a few times. V is TRBV7-2 and J is TRBJ1-6, with 8 positions matching TRBD1. Losses at the gene ends were 5 bases for V and 9 bases for J; bases not matched to a gene: 9. This CDR3 is built from 15 residues. Germline V CDR1 and CDR2: SGHTA, FQGNSA. This CDR3 is CASSDKRTGSSPLHF. CDR3 DNA: TGTGCCAGCAGCGATAAGAGGACAGGGAGTTCACCCCTCCACTTT.

V gene TRBV30 combines with J gene TRBJ2-3, with 8 bases aligning to TRBD1. Germline CDR1 reads GTSNPN; CDR2 reads SVGIG (reference sequence). V lost 0 bases, J lost 8 bases, and 7 bases stayed unmatched. The length of the CDR3 is 14 residues. CDR3 residues: CAWSVTGGEGTQYF. CDR3 sequence (DNA): TGTGCCTGGAGTGTAACAGGGGGAGAGGGTACGCAGTATTTT.

This chain joins TRBV4-3 and TRBJ2-1; D is perhaps TRBD2 (6 bases). The CDR3 has 15 residues. V gave up 0 bases and J gave up 7 bases, with 13 bases separating them. Germline CDR1 is LGHNA and CDR2 is YSLEER. CDR3 residues: CASSQDLGAGNEQFF. The DNA of the CDR3 is TGCGCCAGCAGCCAAGATCTCGGGGCGGGGAATGAGCAGTTCTTC.

The chain links TRBV10-3 to TRBJ1-5; possible D gene TRBD1, 5 bases. The CDR3 totals 16 residues. V was clipped by 7 bases and J by 0 bases, with 16 bases between them. Germline lookup yields CDR1 ENHRY and CDR2 SYGVKD. The CDR3 sequence is CAIKSGTGDSNQPQHF. CDR3 nucleotides: TGTGCCATCAAATCCGGGACGGGGGATAGCAATCAGCCCCAGCATTTT.

The chain recombines TRBV28 with TRBJ2-7; D may be TRBD1 (5 bases). V was pared by 7 bases and J by 5 bases, with 12 bases between. The germline gives CDR1 MDHEN, CDR2 SYDVKM. This CDR3 region has 12 residues. The CDR3 sequence: CASMARVHEQYF. CDR3 sequence (DNA): TGTGCCAGCATGGCCAGGGTCCACGAGCAGTACTTC.